The 31 T cell receptor beta chains below come from one sample, sequenced in a study of T cell responses to AZD1222 COVID-19 vaccine. The protocol was immunoSEQ multiplex PCR, while the TCRdb copy is restricted to in-frame clones and leaves out a portion. The sample has approximately 120,000 clones, about 85% seen once. Here the sequenced sample was peripheral blood, taken 28 days after the second AZD1222 dose. All receptors come from an adult who received the AZD1222 COVID-19 vaccine.

The chain employs TRBV18 and TRBJ1-3; D is perhaps TRBD1 (5 bases). CDR1 and CDR2 from the germline V gene are KGHSH and LQKENI. V gave up 4 bases and J gave up 2 bases, with 9 bases separating them. The CDR3 is made up of 14 amino acids. CDR3 nucleotide sequence: TGTGCCAGCTCACAGGCCAGGGCTGGAAACACCATATATTTT. It translates to CASSQARAGNTIYF. The whole variable domain, remainder taken from reference TRBV18 and TRBJ1-3, is NAGVMQNPRHLVRRRGQEARLRCSPMKGHSHVYWYRQLPEEGLKFMVYLQKENIIDESGMPKERFSAEFPKEGPSILRIQQVVRGDSAAYFCASSQARAGNTIYFGEGSWLTVV.

This clone was seen a single time. The chain carries TRBV3-1 (or the pseudogene TRBV3-2) and TRBJ1-2, with TRBD1 as a possible D gene (5 bases). The germline V gene encodes CDR1 LGHDT and CDR2 YNNKEL (reference sequence). CDR3 length: 15 amino acids. The V end was cut by 1 base, the J end by 6 bases, with 15 bases between. CDR3 bases: TGTGCCAGCAGCCAAGCCGGACCAGGGACCCATGGCTACACCTTC. This gives the protein CASSQAGPGTHGYTF.

The V and J genes are TRBV4-2 and TRBJ1-3; 7 positions agree with TRBD1. CDR1 LGHNA and CDR2 YNFKEQ come from the germline V gene. The CDR3 is 16 amino acids. J lost 0 bases, V lost 1 base, and 3 bases had no gene match. The CDR3 loop is CASSQGRGSSGNTIYF. The CDR3 nucleotides are TGTGCCAGCAGCCAAGGCAGGGGGAGCTCTGGAAACACCATATATTTT.

This clone came up a few times. The chain carries TRBV5-1 and TRBJ2-3; 8 bases align to TRBD2. Germline CDR1 is SGHRS and CDR2 is YFSETQ. After removal of 3 bases from V and 2 bases from J, the junction contained 8 bases not matched to a gene. The CDR3 is made up of 16 amino acids. The CDR3 region has the DNA TGCGCCAGCAGCTCGGGTCGGCGGGGGGCCACAGATACGCAGTATTTT. Its protein product is CASSSGRRGATDTQYF.

CDR3 amino acids: CASSLTPSVGNTEAFF. The CDR3, as DNA: TGTGCCAGCAGCTTAACCCCCTCGGTCGGGAACACTGAAGCTTTCTTT. The chain employs TRBV7-2 and TRBJ1-1, with no clear D. This CDR3 is built from 16 residues. Germline loops: CDR1 SGHTA, CDR2 FQGNSA. Trimming removed 2 bases from V and 1 base from J, with 14 bases in between.

The chain recombines TRBV27 with TRBJ2-4; D may be TRBD1 (6 bases). The V end was cut by 5 bases, the J end by 1 base, with 12 bases between. The CDR3 is 15 residues long. The germline CDR1 and CDR2 sequences are MNHEY and SMNVEV (reference sequence). The CDR3 protein is CASSVPDRAKNIQYF. DNA of the CDR3: TGTGCCAGCAGTGTACCCGACAGGGCCAAAAACATTCAGTACTTC.

This chain uses TRBV6-5 with TRBJ1-5; D perhaps matches TRBD1 (5 bases). Germline V gives CDR1 MNHEY, CDR2 SVGAGI. CDR3 length: 13 amino acids. V lost 1 base and J lost 7, with 8 bases in between. The CDR3 loop reads CASSYWQGQPQHF. CDR3 sequence (DNA): TGTGCCAGCAGTTACTGGCAGGGCCAGCCCCAGCATTTT.

This clone showed up just once. The chain combines TRBV7-2 with TRBJ2-5, with 8 bases lining up with TRBD2. V lost 0 bases to trimming and J lost 5 bases; unmatched junction nucleotides: 8. Per germline, CDR1 SGHTA and CDR2 FQGNSA. The CDR3 is 16 residues long. CDR3 nucleotide sequence: TGTGCCAGCAGCTTAGCTCACGGGGGGGCGAGGGAGACCCAGTACTTC. Translating it yields CASSLAHGGARETQYF.

The chain carries TRBV2 and TRBJ2-1, with a possible D match to TRBD2 (6 bases). Trimming removed 8 bases at V and 3 bases at J, with 20 bases between. The CDR3 has 16 residues. CDR1 is SNHLY, CDR2 FYNNEI, per germline. The CDR3 DNA reads TGTGCCAGCTCCACCGGGTCCGGCGGGGACTACAATGAGCAGTTCTTC. Protein: CASSTGSGGDYNEQFF.

The rearrangement uses TRBV12-3 or TRBV12-4 and TRBJ1-5; D is undetermined. V gave up 2 bases and J gave up 7 bases, with 6 bases separating them. CDR3 length: 12 residues. CDR3 nucleotides: TGTGCCAGCAGTTTAATGGCCCAGCCCCAGCATTTT. Its translation: CASSLMAQPQHF.

This chain joins TRBV20-1 and TRBJ1-2; 9 positions agree with TRBD1. Germline assignment: CDR1 DFQATT and CDR2 SNEGSKA (reference sequence). The CDR3 covers 14 residues. V shed 3 bases, J shed 7 bases, and the junction held 9 bases outside the gene matches. In nucleotides, the CDR3 is TGCAGTGCTAGTGAGGAGACAGGGGGTGTTGGCTACACCTTC. Its protein product is CSASEETGGVGYTF.

This rearrangement joins TRBV15 to TRBJ1-3; TRBD1 aligns across 8 bases. In germline, CDR1 is LNHNV, CDR2 YYDKDF (reference sequence). V gave up 5 bases and J gave up 1 base; unmatched junction bases: 4. The length of the CDR3 is 15 residues. In nucleotides, the CDR3 is TGTGCCACCAGCGACAGGGGAAGATCTGGAAACACCATATATTTT. It translates to CATSDRGRSGNTIYF.

The rearrangement links TRBV6-2 or TRBV6-3 to TRBJ1-3; 12 nucleotides line up with TRBD1. The CDR3 has 18 residues. The V gene's germline CDR1 is MNHEY and CDR2 SVGEGT. V lost 4 bases, J lost 3 bases, and 10 bases stayed unmatched. The CDR3 reads CASSSGTGGLTDGNTIYF. The CDR3, as DNA: TGTGCCAGCAGTTCCGGGACAGGGGGCCTCACGGATGGAAACACCATATATTTT.

The rearrangement links TRBV28 to TRBJ1-5; D unclear. The CDR3 loop spans 17 amino acids. Per germline, CDR1 MDHEN and CDR2 SYDVKM. Deletions cut 5 bases from V and 5 bases from J, with 22 bases between. The DNA of the CDR3 is TGTGCCAGCAGTCTGGCCCGGGCTGGCGGAACTTATCAGCCCCAGCATTTT. Translated, it gives CASSLARAGGTYQPQHF. Complete variable domain (other parts from reference TRBV28 and TRBJ1-5): DVKVTQSSRYLVKRTGEKVFLECVQDMDHENMFWYRQDPGLGLRLIYFSYDVKMKEKGDIPEGYSVSREKKERFSLILESASTNQTSMYLCASSLARAGGTYQPQHFGDGTRLSIL.

The J gene is TRBJ1-6, the V gene TRBV11-2; D gene ambiguous. Between the trimmed V and J ends, which lost 1 base and 0 bases, there was a span of 13 bases. Germline CDR1 SGHAT, CDR2 FQNNGV. The CDR3 length is 18 residues. The CDR3 DNA is TGTGCCAGCAGCTTAGTCAATTTTAGGAGCTCCTATAATTCACCCCTCCACTTT. It codes for CASSLVNFRSSYNSPLHF.

This clone was found a few times. This rearrangement joins TRBV11-1 to TRBJ2-3, with 8 bases lining up with TRBD1. The length of the CDR3 is 15 residues. Germline assignment: CDR1 SGHAT and CDR2 FQDESV (reference sequence). Trimming took 6 bases from V and 2 from J; bases not matched to a gene: 7. The CDR3 protein is CASRTGDRLTDTQYF. CDR3 bases: TGTGCCAGCAGGACTGGGGACAGGCTCACAGATACGCAGTATTTT.

The rearrangement joins TRBV5-8 to TRBJ1-1; D is possibly TRBD1 (6 bases). The CDR3 is made up of 12 amino acids. V was cut by 1 base and J by 10 bases, with 11 bases left in between. Germline V gene lookup returns CDR1 SGHTS and CDR2 YDEGEE. The CDR3 here is CASSLPGAGAFF. The CDR3 nucleotides read TGTGCCAGCAGCTTGCCAGGGGCCGGAGCTTTCTTT.

A few counts support this clone. The chain is built from TRBV5-4 and TRBJ2-1; D is unresolved. V was trimmed by 4 bases and J by 0 bases, leaving 11 bases between them. Per germline, CDR1 SGHNT and CDR2 YYREEE (reference sequence). The CDR3 sequence is 15 residues long. As DNA, the CDR3 is TGTGCCAGCAGCCCCGGGTATCTCTCCTACAATGAGCAGTTCTTC. It is translated as CASSPGYLSYNEQFF.

This chain links TRBV7-9 with TRBJ2-1; TRBD1 matches at 9 bases. The CDR3 loop spans 15 amino acids. With V trimmed by 4 bases and J by 4 bases, 5 bases remained unmatched. Germline V lookup: CDR1 SEHNR, CDR2 FQNEAQ (reference sequence). As DNA, the CDR3 is TGTGCCAGCAGCTCGCCGGGACAGGGATACAATGAGCAGTTCTTC. Translation: CASSSPGQGYNEQFF.

This chain connects TRBV5-1 to TRBJ1-5; maybe TRBD1 (5 bases). The germline V and J ends were trimmed by 4 bases and 3 bases, with 14 bases remaining between them. CDR3 length: 15 amino acids. CDR1 is SGHRS and CDR2 is YFSETQ in the germline V gene. CDR3 sequence (DNA): TGCGCCAGCAGCCCAGAAGACAGTGTCAATCAGCCCCAGCATTTT. It specifies CASSPEDSVNQPQHF.

The CDR3 region is CASSSTGAGNTIYF. The CDR3 bases are TGTGCCAGCAGCTCGACAGGGGCCGGAAACACCATATATTTT. V and J are TRBV5-6 and TRBJ1-3; 8 bases line up with TRBD1. CDR1 is SGHDT and CDR2 is YYEEEE in the germline V gene. V lost 3 bases, J lost 4 bases, and 3 bases stayed unmatched. This CDR3 is built from 14 residues. Together with reference TRBV5-6 and TRBJ1-3, the CDR3 gives the full variable domain: DAGVTQSPTHLIKTRGQQVTLRCSPKSGHDTVSWYQQALGQGPQFIFQYYEEEERQRGNFPDRFSGHQFPNYSSELNVNALLLGDSALYLCASSSTGAGNTIYFGEGSWLTVV.

V gene TRBV6-4 combines with J gene TRBJ2-5; no clear D. Germline-derived CDR1 and CDR2 are MRHNA and SNTAGT. Deletions cut 9 bases from V and 4 bases from J, with 18 bases between. This CDR3 has 14 amino acids. In DNA, the CDR3 is TGTGCCAGGATGTCGGGTTGTAGGCGAGAGACCCAGTACTTC. Translating gives CARMSGCRRETQYF.

The CDR3 loop reads CASSQTDQPQHF. Here the CDR3 DNA reads TGTGCCAGCAGCCAGACAGATCAGCCCCAGCATTTT. The rearrangement joins TRBV3-1 (or the pseudogene TRBV3-2) to TRBJ1-5, with a tentative D call TRBD1 (5 bases). This CDR3 is 12 amino acids long. The germline CDR1 and CDR2 sequences are LGHDT and YNNKEL (reference sequence). V lost 3 bases and J 5 bases, leaving 5 bases between the germline ends.

This sequence joins TRBV18 and TRBJ2-3, with 9 nucleotides matching TRBD1. With V trimmed by 3 bases and J by 5 bases, 3 bases remained unmatched. The CDR3 sequence is 14 residues long. CDR1 and CDR2 from the germline V gene are KGHSH and LQKENI. CDR3 amino acids: CASSPTGGKDTQYF. CDR3 in DNA: TGTGCCAGCTCACCCACAGGGGGCAAAGATACGCAGTATTTT. Looking up the rest from reference TRBV18 and TRBJ2-3 gives the full variable domain: NAGVMQNPRHLVRRRGQEARLRCSPMKGHSHVYWYRQLPEEGLKFMVYLQKENIIDESGMPKERFSAEFPKEGPSILRIQQVVRGDSAAYFCASSPTGGKDTQYFGPGTRLTVL.

This clone was observed a few times. The chain combines TRBV19 with TRBJ1-1, with no clear D. Germline-derived CDR1 and CDR2 are LNHDA and SQIVND (reference sequence). Deletions cut 3 bases from V and 3 bases from J, with 8 bases between. This CDR3 contains 13 residues. In nucleotides, the CDR3 is TGTGCCAGTAGTATTAGGCCATACACTGAAGCTTTCTTT. Its translation: CASSIRPYTEAFF.

The rearrangement joins TRBV5-1 to TRBJ1-4; D unresolved. The CDR3 totals 16 residues. The V gene lost 0 bases and the J gene lost 3 bases, with 12 bases spanning the gap. Per germline, CDR1 SGHRS and CDR2 YFSETQ. The CDR3 DNA reads TGCGCCAGCAGCTTGGGGAATAGAGGGCCTAATGAAAAACTGTTTTTT. Its translation is CASSLGNRGPNEKLFF.

The V gene is TRBV7-2, the J gene TRBJ1-2; the D gene is possibly TRBD1 (5 bases). Looked up from germline, CDR1 is SGHTA and CDR2 is FQGNSA. The CDR3 consists of 13 residues. Trimming removed 1 base at V and 5 bases at J, with 8 bases between. CDR3 protein: CASSLERGYGYTF. DNA of the CDR3: TGTGCCAGCAGCTTAGAGCGGGGGTATGGCTACACCTTC.

The chain links TRBV6-6 to TRBJ1-6; 7 bases agree with TRBD1. CDR3 length: 16 amino acids. J lost 7 bases, V lost 5 bases, and 11 bases had no gene match. The germline V gene has CDR1 MNHNY and CDR2 SVGAGI (reference sequence). The CDR3 nucleotides read TGTGCCAGCAGTCGACGCCCGACAGGGAGCAATTCACCCCTCCACTTT. Translated, it gives CASSRRPTGSNSPLHF.

The CDR3 DNA follows: TGTGCCAGCAGCCAAGGGGGAATTCCATATGGCTACACCTTC. Translation: CASSQGGIPYGYTF. The chain couples TRBV6-5 to TRBJ1-2, with TRBD1 as a possible D gene (6 bases). The germline V gene encodes CDR1 MNHEY and CDR2 SVGAGI. The V and J ends lost 6 bases and 5 bases respectively, with 16 bases between them. This CDR3 has 14 amino acids.

The J gene is TRBJ1-1, the V gene TRBV10-3, with D possibly being TRBD1 (5 bases). Between the trimmed V and J ends, which lost 0 bases and 10 bases, there was a span of 15 bases. Per the germline V gene, CDR1 is ENHRY and CDR2 is SYGVKD. The CDR3 is 14 residues long. CDR3 amino acids: CAISESSQGLIAFF. The CDR3 nucleotides read TGTGCCATCAGTGAGTCGAGTCAGGGTTTAATAGCTTTCTTT.

In DNA, the CDR3 is TGCAGCGTTGATAGGTCTGGAAACACCATATATTTT. Its protein product is CSVDRSGNTIYF. V gene TRBV29-1 combines with J gene TRBJ1-3; D is uncertain. Per the germline V gene, CDR1 is SQVTM and CDR2 is ANQGSEA. V was pared by 3 bases and J by 1 base, with 4 bases between. This CDR3 spans 12 amino acids.